The entry below gives a single T cell receptor beta chain sequence along with its context. The clone's antigen remains unknown. No quality values exist for individual bases; no much larger clone is one base distant. From the cysteine through the phenylalanine, the CDR3 covers 13 amino acids. Just CDR3 DNA is preserved here, 39 bases in frame from base 1. The germline V gene supplies CDR1 SGHDT and CDR2 YYEEEE. The germline V and J ends show losses of 5 bases and 3 bases respectively, and no gene match explains 5 bases of the junction. This record comes from a study of human T cells and chemical hapten exposure listed by TCRdb under 2021. Some background on the complete study: For sensitization, 2% DPC in acetone was applied to a 2 cm by 2 cm area of upper inner arm skin. This study followed changes in the peripheral blood TCR repertoire in vivo during primary and secondary sensitization of alopecia patients to the hapten diphenylcyclopropenone (DPC). Blood samples were taken from patients before sensitization (week 0) and then at 2, 6 and about 24 weeks after DPC sensitization. Most of the patients in the cohort were female, and the cohort covered alopecia areata with under or over 50% scalp involvement, alopecia totalis and alopecia universalis. Patch testing was performed on the upper back with Finn chambers containing 0.01% DPC, and the patch tests were scored after 6 days according to International Contact Dermatitis Research Group standards. Patients additionally received weekly therapeutic DPC doses to the scalp throughout the approximately 25-week study period. Blood for TCR sequencing was provided by twenty-nine alopecia patients at one to four time points (pre-sensitization, 2, 6 and 24 weeks). The libraries were sequenced as a pool, and the TCR yield per sample differed mostly because of small variations in library volumes within the pool.

The protocol used for the library was RACE. TCRdb shows the sequencer as NextSeq 500. Library preparation attached unique molecular identifiers to individual cDNA molecules for quantitative, reproducible TCR counting. For every blood RNA sample, sequencing covered both the TCR alpha and TCR beta chains. In the authors' own workflow: The median number of TCRs per sample was some 100,000, ranging from 23,224 to 690,600. V, J and CDR3 annotation of the TCR reads was carried out using the Decombinator software suite. Every sample was subsampled to the same number of TCRs (28,000) for the PS versus PT1 abundance plots. Expanded TCRs were defined as absent before sensitization and observed at least eight times at the 2-week time point. TCRdb reran the public reads through fastp at Q25 and MiXCR, keeping productive beta chains. Entries that share a CDR3 protein sequence are merged under the most common genes and DNA. TCRdb's processing, not the authors' own work, is the source of the V and J calls. The sample table records about 74,000 distinct CDR3 sequences; approximately 35% of these occur just once. The ten largest clones represent roughly 10% of the sample.

Results the study describes overall, beyond this receptor: Repeated subsampling changed both the strength of the expansion versus patch-test correlation and the threshold at which that correlation became significant. Compared with pre-sensitization or healthy control sets, expanded TCRs formed significantly more large CDR3 similarity clusters, which is consistent with antigen-driven responses. DPC sensitization did not change the number of TCRs with a frequency above 1 in 1000, and there was no evidence of changes in global repertoire structure. A positive correlation was found between the number of PT1 expanded TCRs and patch test score, with significance reached at thresholds 8, 16 and 32 but not 4. Because all patients had alopecia, a presumed autoimmune disease, the immune response of the patients might differ from that of healthy individuals.

The meaning of the sample's time point label: patch test 1, 2 weeks after DPC sensitization. What this sample's treatment or condition label stands for: therapeutic diphenylcyclopropenone sensitization with weekly scalp DPC. Blood at each patch-test visit was drawn before the patch test was applied. To be eligible, patients had to be aged 18 to 70, diagnosed with alopecia and judged suitable for DPC therapy, while pregnant patients were excluded. Unfractionated whole blood was collected in Tempus Blood RNA tubes, and total RNA was extracted from that blood. The starting material was whole blood, obtained in connection with sensitization to the hapten diphenylcyclopropenone (DPC). This receptor was identified in a man between 35 and 55 years old with alopecia areata. Some clones in this sample may be carry-over from other donors' samples. The chain is encoded by TRBV5-6 joined to TRBJ2-7; the junction holds 7 bases that match TRBD1. The DNA sequence is TGTGCCAGCAGTCAGGACAGGTACTACGAGCAGTACTTC. It is translated as CASSQDRYYEQYF. With all but the CDR3 taken from the reference TRBV5-6 and TRBJ2-7 genes, the full variable domain is: DAGVTQSPTHLIKTRGQQVTLRCSPKSGHDTVSWYQQALGQGPQFIFQYYEEEERQRGNFPDRFSGHQFPNYSSELNVNALLLGDSALYLCASSQDRYYEQYFGPGTRLTVT.